The 10 T cell receptor beta chains below all came from one sample that was sequenced in a study of Tregs in tolerant kidney transplant recipients. The repertoire was sequenced with immunoSEQ multiplex PCR; TCRdb's copy has only in-frame clones and lacks some. The table shows some 66,000 clones, with roughly 89% occurring only once. The sample was CD8+ T cells from blood, taken before the transplant. The receptors here all came from a human donor who received a combined kidney and bone marrow transplant.

The V gene is TRBV6-5, the J gene TRBJ1-2, with 7 positions matching TRBD1. In germline, CDR1 is MNHEY, CDR2 SVGAGI. This CDR3 has 13 residues. Unmatched junction bases numbered 5, after V lost 6 bases and J lost 4 bases. CDR3 loop: CASRYRGGYGYTF. The CDR3 DNA sequence: TGTGCCAGCAGATACAGGGGAGGCTATGGCTACACCTTC.

CDR3 residues: CASSLGTGDKYEQYF. CDR3 sequence (DNA): TGTGCCAGCAGCTTAGGAACAGGGGACAAGTACGAGCAGTACTTC. The gene calls are TRBV7-6 and TRBJ2-7; 7 bases match TRBD1. Germline V lookup: CDR1 SGHVS, CDR2 FNYEAQ. This CDR3 is 15 amino acids long. Trimming cost V 1 base and J 4 bases; bases outside gene matches: 7.

V usage is TRBV7-2 and J usage is TRBJ2-1; D is possibly TRBD2 (6 bases). The germline V gene has CDR1 SGHTA and CDR2 FQGNSA. This CDR3 has 15 residues. The V end was cut by 8 bases, the J end by 7 bases, with 21 bases between. The CDR3 region has the DNA TGTGCCAGCCCCCCTCTGGGAAGGAGGGTTAATGAGCAGTTCTTC. It translates to CASPPLGRRVNEQFF.

The V gene is TRBV2, the J gene TRBJ2-7; 11 positions agree with TRBD2. The J segment lost 4 bases and the V segment lost 3 bases, leaving 14 bases of the junction unmatched. Germline values: CDR1 SNHLY, CDR2 FYNNEI. The CDR3 has 18 residues. In DNA, the CDR3 is TGTGCCAGCAGTGACGGTAGCGGGAGGGCCCGAGGGGGGTACGAGCAGTACTTC. Protein: CASSDGSGRARGGYEQYF.

This chain connects TRBV25-1 to TRBJ2-7, with TRBD2 matching over 7 bases. CDR1 is MGHDK and CDR2 is SYGVNS in the germline V gene. The ends lost 0 bases at V and 3 bases at J; junction bases unmatched: 5. The CDR3 totals 15 residues. CDR3 coding DNA: TGTGCCAGCAGTGAATATATGGCTAGCGGCTACGAGCAGTACTTC. Amino acids: CASSEYMASGYEQYF.

The chain recombines TRBV28 with TRBJ2-3; D unclear. V shed 3 bases and J shed 8 bases, with 6 bases lying between them. Germline V CDR1 and CDR2: MDHEN, SYDVKM. This CDR3 contains 11 residues. Here the CDR3 reads CASSLSLTQYF. Here the CDR3 DNA reads TGTGCCAGCAGTTTGAGTCTTACGCAGTATTTT.

The V call is TRBV21-1, the J call TRBJ2-7; the table gives TRBD2 as D, unverified against the DNA. TRBV21-1 is annotated as a pseudogene. The CDR3 is made up of 17 amino acids. CDR3 region: CASTKPGLAVKAYEQYF. The CDR3 region has the DNA TGTGCCAGCACCAAACCGGGACTAGCGGTTAAAGCCTACGAGCAGTACTTC.

The chain links TRBV19 to TRBJ2-5; 8 positions match TRBD1. Matching the DNA end better, TRBJ2-7 makes the J call doubtful. The germline V gene encodes CDR1 LNHDA and CDR2 SQIVND (reference sequence). The CDR3 length is 15 residues. In DNA, the CDR3 is TGTGCCAGTTCCCCTTTGCAGGGGGCCTCCTACGAGCAGTACTTC. As protein: CASSPLQGASYEQYF.

The chain recombines TRBV5-1 with TRBJ2-5; 7 nucleotides match TRBD2. This CDR3 has 15 residues. Germline trimming cut 1 base from V and 4 bases from J; bases unmatched to any gene: 7. The germline V gene encodes CDR1 SGHRS and CDR2 YFSETQ. CDR3 protein: CASSLRGGFGETQYF. The DNA of the CDR3 is TGCGCCAGCAGCTTGCGGGGAGGGTTTGGAGAGACCCAGTACTTC.

V usage is TRBV27 and J usage is TRBJ1-2, with D uncertain. From germline, CDR1 is MNHEY and CDR2 SMNVEV (reference sequence). The ends were cut back, 6 bases at V and 0 bases at J, with 11 bases in the middle. CDR3 length equals 14 residues. DNA for the CDR3: TGTGCCAGCAGGGTAGGCGGAGCTAACTATGGCTACACCTTC. This codes for CASRVGGANYGYTF.